This T cell receptor beta chain stems from a study of blood T cell repertoires in COVID-19. Study context: Collection of acute and convalescent COVID-19 samples took place in the United States, Italy and Spain. In each case, the material was cDNA or gDNA derived from T cells, B-cell-depleted T cells, or PBMCs.

The V gene's germline CDR1 is MNHEY and CDR2 SMNVEV (reference sequence). The CDR3 has 14 residues. Trimming at V came to 3 bases and at J to 2 bases, leaving 0 bases not matched to a gene. The assay was immunoSEQ multiplex PCR, and TCRdb's table has in-frame clones only and misses some. Of approximately 400,000 clones listed, about 89% were seen once; the top ten hold 0.8% to 0.9%. Everyone who took part was 18 to 89 years old, and they came from 20 to 25 US areas. Membership in each cohort depended on participant-reported clinical history. The rearrangement links TRBV27 to TRBJ1-1, with 10 bases aligning to TRBD1. Material: PBMCs or T cells enriched from blood (not recorded which). This receptor was obtained from a woman in her forties who had been exposed to COVID-19. The CDR3 DNA reads TGTGCCAGCAGTTTGACAGGGGGCAACACTGAAGCTTTCTTT. Its translation: CASSLTGGNTEAFF.